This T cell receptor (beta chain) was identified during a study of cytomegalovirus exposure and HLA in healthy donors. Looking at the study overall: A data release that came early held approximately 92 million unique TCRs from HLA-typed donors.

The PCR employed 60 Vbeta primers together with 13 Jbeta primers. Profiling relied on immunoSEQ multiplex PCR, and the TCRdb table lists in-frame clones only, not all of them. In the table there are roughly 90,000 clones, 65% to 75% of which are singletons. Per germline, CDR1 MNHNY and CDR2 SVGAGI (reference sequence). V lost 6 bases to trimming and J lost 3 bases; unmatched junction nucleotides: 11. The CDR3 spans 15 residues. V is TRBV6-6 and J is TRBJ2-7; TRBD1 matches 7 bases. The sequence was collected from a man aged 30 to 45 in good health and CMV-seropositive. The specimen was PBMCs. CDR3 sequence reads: CASRKQGLTIYEQYF. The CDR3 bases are TGTGCCAGCAGAAAACAGGGGCTAACTATCTACGAGCAGTACTTC.